This T cell receptor beta chain stems from a study of OX40 agonist ivuxolimab in advanced cancers. The method was immunoSEQ multiplex PCR; TCRdb's version includes in-frame clones alone and lacks a portion of them. The sample lists just over 95,000 clones; about 90% were seen once. Germline V CDR1 and CDR2: GTSNPN, SVGIG (reference sequence). The CDR3 has 17 residues. The V gene lost 0 bases and the J gene lost 5 bases, with 22 bases spanning the gap. The chain joins TRBV30 to TRBJ1-1; tentative D call: TRBD1 (5 bases). The input for sequencing was CD4+ or CD8+ T cells sorted from blood, taken in a trial of the OX40 agonist ivuxolimab. The receptor was isolated from an adult with an advanced solid tumor such as melanoma, head and neck, liver or kidney cancer. DNA of the CDR3: TGTGCCTGGAGTGTAGATCTTAAGGGACGGTCGGGGACTGAAGCTTTCTTT. Encoded protein: CAWSVDLKGRSGTEAFF.